This T cell receptor (beta chain) was observed in a study of read filtering for tumor transcriptome and immune sequencing. Study summary: Transcriptome libraries were built from DNase-treated RNA.

Only one count was recorded for this clonotype. The antigen is unknown. V lost 5 bases to trimming and J lost 5 bases; unmatched junction nucleotides: 5. The CDR3 sequence is 14 residues long. Germline CDR1 reads SGHTA; CDR2 reads FQGTGA. The study's findings and limits: IR-seq captured clonotypes deeper and more reliably than RNA-seq.

The library was built from roughly 400 ng RNA with molecular barcoded adaptors for alpha/delta and beta/gamma chains. TCRdb independently ran MiXCR on the reads; one entry per CDR3 protein. The sample has under 60,000 distinct CDR3 sequences, roughly a fifth seen once; the top ten hold 15%. Sequenced material: a population of CD138-negative cells sorted from bone marrow. The sequence was obtained from a donor over 35 with multiple myeloma. V is TRBV7-3 and J is TRBJ2-2; 7 bases fit TRBD1. The DNA for the CDR3 is TGTGCCAGCAGCCCGGACAGGCATACCGGGGAGCTGTTTTTT. It translates to CASSPDRHTGELFF.